Sequencing of this TCR beta chain was carried out in a study of T cells in women clearing cervical HPV infection. Across the study: Controls were women whose single incident HPV16 infection cleared within 12 months without precancer or cancer.

Assay: immunoSEQ multiplex PCR; the TCRdb copy retains only in-frame clones and omits some. The clone table shows about 41,000 clones, with the ten largest holding 7.6%. Notes on the study in general: Cases carried less TRBV6-7 than controls: roughly 0.11% versus 0.16%.

The CDR3 is 18 amino acids. V shed 4 bases and J 5 bases; nucleotides not matched to a gene: 18. Germline V gene data show CDR1 as MGHRA and CDR2 as YSYEKL. Concerning this clone: Its antigen is not known. The read ends 3 residues early relative to the CDR3; the germline J gene fills the gap.

The V call is TRBV4-1, the J call TRBJ2-5; 8 bases fit TRBD1. This TCR came from a woman aged 18 to 75 with a cervical HPV16 infection that either progressed to CIN3+ or cleared (not recorded which). The sample comprised blood buffy coat. The covered CDR3 bases are TGCGCCAGCAGCCCAGGTCCCTTTCAGGGGGCAGGGGAGGAGACC. It translates to CASSPGPFQGAGEET. The whole CDR3 sequence reads CASSPGPFQGAGEETQYF.